The clone carrying this TCR beta chain occurred a few times. These data come from a study of beta chain features in type 1 diabetes. Reverse transcribing all isolated RNA meant expressed TCRB transcripts were sequenced. Libraries were prepared by immunoSEQ multiplex PCR; TCRdb keeps only in-frame clonotypes and omits some of them. The sample contains fewer than 900,000 clones, 15% to 20% of which appear only once. V was pared by 5 bases and J by 0 bases, with 8 bases between. The CDR3 runs to 13 residues. CDR1 is SQVTM and CDR2 is ANQGSEA in the germline V gene. The gene calls are TRBV29-1 and TRBJ2-1, with D unresolved. This TCR was sampled from a woman aged 18 to 35 in good health. Input material: naive CD4+ T cells from blood. The DNA for the CDR3 is TGCAGCGTTTCGAGAGGCTCCTACAATGAGCAGTTCTTC. It is translated as CSVSRGSYNEQFF.